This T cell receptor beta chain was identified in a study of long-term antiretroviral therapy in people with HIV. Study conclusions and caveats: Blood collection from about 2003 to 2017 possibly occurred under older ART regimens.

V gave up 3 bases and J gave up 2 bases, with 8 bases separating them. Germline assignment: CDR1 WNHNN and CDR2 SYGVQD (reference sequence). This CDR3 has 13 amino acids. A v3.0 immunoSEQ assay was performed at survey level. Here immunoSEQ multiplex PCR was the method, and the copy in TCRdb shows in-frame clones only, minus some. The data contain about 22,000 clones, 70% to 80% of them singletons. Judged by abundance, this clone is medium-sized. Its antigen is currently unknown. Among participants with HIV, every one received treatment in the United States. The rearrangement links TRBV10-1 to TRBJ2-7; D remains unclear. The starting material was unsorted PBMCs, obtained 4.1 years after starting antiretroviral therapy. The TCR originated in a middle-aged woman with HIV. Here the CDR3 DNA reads TGCGCCAGCAGTGACAGTAATACCTACGAGCAGTACTTC. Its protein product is CASSDSNTYEQYF.